This TCR beta chain was observed in a study of monozygotic twins with cystic fibrosis. Assay: immunoSEQ multiplex PCR; the TCRdb copy retains only in-frame clones and omits some. The sample contains roughly 14,000 clones, approximately 98% of which appear only once. Germline-derived CDR1 and CDR2 are MNHNY and SVGAGI (reference sequence). The CDR3 has 13 amino acids. The V end was cut by 7 bases, the J end by 8 bases, with 15 bases between. The origin of this receptor is a girl aged 2 to 10 with cystic fibrosis. This chain joins TRBV6-6 and TRBJ1-3; no clear D gene. Sample: blood. CDR3 DNA: TGTGCCAGCACCGACTCGTTGGGCGACACCATATATTTT. The encoded protein is CASTDSLGDTIYF.